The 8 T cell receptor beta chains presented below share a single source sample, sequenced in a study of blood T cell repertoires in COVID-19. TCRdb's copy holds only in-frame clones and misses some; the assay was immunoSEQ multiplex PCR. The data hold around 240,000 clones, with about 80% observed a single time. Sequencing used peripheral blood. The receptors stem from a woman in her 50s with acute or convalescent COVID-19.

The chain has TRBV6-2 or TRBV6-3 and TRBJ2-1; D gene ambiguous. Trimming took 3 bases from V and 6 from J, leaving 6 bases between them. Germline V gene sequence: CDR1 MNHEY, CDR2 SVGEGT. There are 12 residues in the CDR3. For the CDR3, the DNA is TGTGCCAGCAGTTATGGCCCCAATGAGCAGTTCTTC. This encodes CASSYGPNEQFF.

As DNA, the CDR3 is TGTGCCAGCAGTTACTCCGGGGGGGAGACCCAGTACTTC. Protein: CASSYSGGETQYF. J is TRBJ2-5 and V is TRBV6-5; 7 nucleotides align to TRBD2. After removal of 0 bases from V and 5 bases from J, the junction contained 0 bases not matched to a gene. This CDR3 is built from 13 residues. Germline CDR1 is MNHEY and CDR2 is SVGAGI.

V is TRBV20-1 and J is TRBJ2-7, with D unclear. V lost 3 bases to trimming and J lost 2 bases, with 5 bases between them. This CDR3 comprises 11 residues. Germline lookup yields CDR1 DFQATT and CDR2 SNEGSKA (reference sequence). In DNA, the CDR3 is TGCAGTGCTAGCCAGGCCTACGAGCAGTACTTC. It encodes CSASQAYEQYF.

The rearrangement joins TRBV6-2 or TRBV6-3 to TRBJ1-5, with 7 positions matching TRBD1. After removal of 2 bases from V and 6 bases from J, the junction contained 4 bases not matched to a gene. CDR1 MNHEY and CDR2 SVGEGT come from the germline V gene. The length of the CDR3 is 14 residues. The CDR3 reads CASSYLNRGQPQHF. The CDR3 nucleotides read TGTGCCAGCAGTTACCTGAACAGGGGTCAGCCCCAGCATTTT.

CDR3 in DNA: TGTGCCAGCAGCCGTGGACGGGAGTGGGGCGAGCAGTACTTC. Translating gives CASSRGREWGEQYF. The chain links TRBV7-6 to TRBJ2-7; tentative D call: TRBD2 (6 bases). V gave up 5 bases and J gave up 6 bases, with 17 bases separating them. The CDR3 runs to 14 residues. CDR1 is SGHVS and CDR2 is FNYEAQ in the germline V gene. Variable domain in full (rest from reference TRBV7-6 and TRBJ2-7): GAGVSQSPRYKVTKRGQDVALRCDPISGHVSLYWYRQALGQGPEFLTYFNYEAQQDKSGLPNDRFSAERPEGSISTLTIQRTEQRDSAMYRCASSRGREWGEQYFGPGTRLTVT.

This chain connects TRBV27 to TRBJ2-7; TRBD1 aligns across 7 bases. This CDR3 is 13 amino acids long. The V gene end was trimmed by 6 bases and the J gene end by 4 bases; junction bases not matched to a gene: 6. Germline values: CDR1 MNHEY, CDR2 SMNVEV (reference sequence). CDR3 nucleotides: TGTGCCAGCAGACCTACAGGGGTTTACGAGCAGTACTTC. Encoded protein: CASRPTGVYEQYF.

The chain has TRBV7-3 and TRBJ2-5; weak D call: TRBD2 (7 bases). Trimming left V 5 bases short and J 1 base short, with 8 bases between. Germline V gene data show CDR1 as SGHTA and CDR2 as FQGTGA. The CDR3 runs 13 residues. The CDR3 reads CASSRGGQETQYF. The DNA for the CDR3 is TGTGCCAGCAGCAGGGGGGGCCAAGAGACCCAGTACTTC.

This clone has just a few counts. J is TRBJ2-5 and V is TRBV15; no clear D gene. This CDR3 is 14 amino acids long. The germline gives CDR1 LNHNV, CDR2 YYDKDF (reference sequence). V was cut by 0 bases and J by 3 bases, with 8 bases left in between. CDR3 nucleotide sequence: TGTGCCACCAGCAGAGATTGGCAGGAAGAGACCCAGTACTTC. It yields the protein CATSRDWQEETQYF.